This T cell receptor beta chain derives from a study of T cells in localized non-small cell lung cancer (TCRdb year 2020). Looking at the study overall: Comparing tumors with uninvolved tumor-adjacent lungs, the study looked at the T cell repertoires of hundreds of patients with early-stage NSCLC. The cohort consisted of about 240 treatment-naive NSCLC patients whose localized lung tumors had been resected. A mean age of approximately 66 years was recorded for the NSCLC patients, of whom more than 120 were male and over 100 were female.

Overall study outcomes, separate from this receptor: Since the design was exploratory, TCR variables were selected using unadjusted p-values with no false-discovery rate correction. Higher T cell density in blood was associated with longer overall survival, whereas higher clonality in adjacent lung was associated with shorter survival. A median of around 60 of the top 100 tumor clones turned up in the paired uninvolved adjacent lung, and some 28 of those clones also ranked among the top 100 of that same adjacent lung. Because multi-region tumor sequencing was not performed, intratumor heterogeneity could not be ruled out. Uninvolved tumor-adjacent lung showed the highest T cell clonality, higher than tumor, which suggests more focused antigenic responses in the uninvolved tumor-adjacent lung.

Details on this clone: Its antigen remains unidentified. Per-nucleotide qualities are absent, and no much larger clonotype sits a single base away.

The germline V gene gives CDR1 as KGHSH and CDR2 as LQKENI. The CDR3 runs 13 residues from the cysteine to the phenylalanine. CDR3 DNA only is kept here, 39 bases in frame from base 1. The junction shows trimming of 4 bases on V and 0 bases on J, plus 6 bases between the germline ends. At diagnosis, tumor, uninvolved tumor-adjacent lung and peripheral blood were collected and then preserved as a mix of FFPE and fresh-frozen material. For TCR repertoire profiling, blood samples were analyzed in the form of peripheral blood mononuclear cells. TCR beta CDR3 regions were sequenced from DNA using the immunoSEQ Assay. From the authors' description of their analysis: To compute T cell density, TCR beta template counts were normalized to usable DNA, which was estimated by amplifying housekeeping genes. The preseqR package was used to estimate richness by extrapolating to 400,000 templates for PBMC samples and to 120,000 templates for tissue samples. Clonality was taken to be one minus Pielou's evenness. To identify tissue-enriched TCRs, differential abundance testing was run on productive amino-acid clonotypes with a minimum total count of 5 and an alpha of 0.1. The Jaccard Index and the Morisita Overlap Index were used to measure how much the repertoires overlapped between compartments. GLIPH clustered TCR beta CDR3s with public tetramer-defined viral CDR3s; viral motifs required at least three viral sequences plus V-gene enrichment. The source is immuneACCESS, and TCRdb retained only in-frame sequences with V and J called. Part of the clones is not carried over; for the studies checked, unresolved V genes explain less than half of this, and the remainder is unexplained. Clone size and the V and J calls come from that table; the DNA yielded D and trimming. The table for this sample lists 30,000 to 45,000 clones; roughly 85% of them were counted only once. In total, the top ten clones hold about 7.2% of the sample.

The V and J segments used are TRBV18 and TRBJ1-1; the D gene identity is not certain. The specimen comprised peripheral blood, sampled before any cancer treatment. This clonotype was obtained from a woman aged 40 to 75 with stage I lung adenocarcinoma. The CDR3 loop reads CASSQGLNTEAFF. Here is the DNA: TGTGCCAGCTCACAGGGTCTGAACACTGAAGCTTTCTTT.